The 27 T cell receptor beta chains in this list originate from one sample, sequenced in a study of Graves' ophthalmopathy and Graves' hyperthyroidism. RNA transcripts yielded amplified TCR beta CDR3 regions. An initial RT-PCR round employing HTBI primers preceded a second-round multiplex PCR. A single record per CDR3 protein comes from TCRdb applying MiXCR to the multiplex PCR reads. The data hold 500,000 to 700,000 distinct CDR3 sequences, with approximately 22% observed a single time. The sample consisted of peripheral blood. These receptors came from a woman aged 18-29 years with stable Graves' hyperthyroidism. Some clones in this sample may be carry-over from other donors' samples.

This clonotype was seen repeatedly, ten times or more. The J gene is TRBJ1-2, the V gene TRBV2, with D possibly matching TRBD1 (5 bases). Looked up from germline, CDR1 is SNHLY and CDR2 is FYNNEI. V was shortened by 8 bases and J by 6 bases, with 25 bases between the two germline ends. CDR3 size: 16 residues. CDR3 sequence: CASGSGTYWGADGYTF. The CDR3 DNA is TGTGCCAGCGGATCCGGGACCTACTGGGGCGCTGATGGCTACACCTTC.

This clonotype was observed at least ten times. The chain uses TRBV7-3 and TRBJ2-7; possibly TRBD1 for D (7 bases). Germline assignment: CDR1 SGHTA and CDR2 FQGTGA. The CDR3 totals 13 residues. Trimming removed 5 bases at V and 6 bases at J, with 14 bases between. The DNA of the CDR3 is TGTGCCAGCAGCCGGTGGAGGGACAGCGAGCAGTACTTC. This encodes CASSRWRDSEQYF.

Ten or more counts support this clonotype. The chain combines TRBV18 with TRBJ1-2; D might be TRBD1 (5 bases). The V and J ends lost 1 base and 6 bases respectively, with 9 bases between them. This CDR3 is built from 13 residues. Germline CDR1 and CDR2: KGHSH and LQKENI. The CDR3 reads CASSPLRADGYTF. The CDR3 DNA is TGTGCCAGCTCACCACTCAGGGCAGATGGCTACACCTTC.

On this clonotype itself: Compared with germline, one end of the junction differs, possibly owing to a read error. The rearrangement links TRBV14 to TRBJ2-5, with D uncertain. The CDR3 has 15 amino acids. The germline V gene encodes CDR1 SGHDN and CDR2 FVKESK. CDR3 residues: CASSQDYGSQETKYF. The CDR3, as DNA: TGTGCCAGCAGCCAAGATTACGGCAGTCAGGAGACCAAGTACTTC.

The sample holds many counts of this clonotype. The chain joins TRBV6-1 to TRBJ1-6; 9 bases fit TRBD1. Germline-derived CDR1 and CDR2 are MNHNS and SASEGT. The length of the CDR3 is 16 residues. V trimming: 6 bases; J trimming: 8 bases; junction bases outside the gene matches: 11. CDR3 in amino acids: CASSASSGTGYSPLHF. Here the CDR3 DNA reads TGTGCCAGCAGCGCAAGCTCCGGGACAGGGTATTCACCCCTCCACTTT.

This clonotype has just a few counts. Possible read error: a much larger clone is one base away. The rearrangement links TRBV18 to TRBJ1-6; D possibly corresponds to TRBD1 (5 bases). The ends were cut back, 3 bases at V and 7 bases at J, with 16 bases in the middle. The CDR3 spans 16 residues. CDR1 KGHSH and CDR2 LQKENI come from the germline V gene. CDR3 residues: CASSPHRQTSNSPLHF. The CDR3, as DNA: TGTGCCAGCTCACCTCACCGACAGACCTCGAATTCACCCCTCCACTTT. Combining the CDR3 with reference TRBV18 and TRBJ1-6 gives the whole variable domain NAGVMQNPRHLVRRRGQEARLRCSPMKGHSHVYWYRQLPEEGLKFMVYLQKENIIDESGMPKERFSAEFPKEGPSILRIQQVVRGDSAAYFCASSPHRQTSNSPLHFGNGTRLTVT.

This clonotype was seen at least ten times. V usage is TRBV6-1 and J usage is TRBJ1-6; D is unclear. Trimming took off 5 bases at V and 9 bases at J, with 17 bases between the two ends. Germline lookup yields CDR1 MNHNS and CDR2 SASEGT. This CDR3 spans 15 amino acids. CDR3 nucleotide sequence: TGTGCCAGCAGTCCTCGGACTGTGGTCGGTTCACCCCTCCACTTT. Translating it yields CASSPRTVVGSPLHF.

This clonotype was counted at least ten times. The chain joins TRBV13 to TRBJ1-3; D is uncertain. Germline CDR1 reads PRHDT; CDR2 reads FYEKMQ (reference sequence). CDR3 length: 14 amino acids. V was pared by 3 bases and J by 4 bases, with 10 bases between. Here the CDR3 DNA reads TGTGCCAGCAGCTTGGGCCCAAGGGGAAACACCATATATTTT. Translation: CASSLGPRGNTIYF.

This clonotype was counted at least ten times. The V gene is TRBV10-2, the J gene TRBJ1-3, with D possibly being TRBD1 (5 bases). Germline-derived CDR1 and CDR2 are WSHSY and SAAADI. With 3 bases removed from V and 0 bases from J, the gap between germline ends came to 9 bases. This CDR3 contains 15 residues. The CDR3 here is CASSDTGISGNTIYF. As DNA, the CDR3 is TGCGCCAGCAGTGATACAGGCATCTCTGGAAACACCATATATTTT.

The CDR3 nucleotides are TGTGCCAGCCGACCTGGGGCGTCCTACGAGCAGTACTTC. Its translation: CASRPGASYEQYF. The chain recombines TRBV3-1 with TRBJ2-7, with D tentatively TRBD1 (5 bases). The length of the CDR3 is 13 residues. Per the germline V gene, CDR1 is LGHDT and CDR2 is YNNKEL (reference sequence). Trimming removed 8 bases at V and 1 base at J, with 12 bases between.

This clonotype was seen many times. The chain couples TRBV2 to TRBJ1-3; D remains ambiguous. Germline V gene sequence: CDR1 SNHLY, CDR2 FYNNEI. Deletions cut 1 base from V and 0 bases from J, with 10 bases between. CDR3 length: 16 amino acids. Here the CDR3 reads CASSEGGGGSGNTIYF. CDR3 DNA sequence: TGTGCCAGCAGTGAAGGAGGAGGAGGCTCTGGAAACACCATATATTTT.

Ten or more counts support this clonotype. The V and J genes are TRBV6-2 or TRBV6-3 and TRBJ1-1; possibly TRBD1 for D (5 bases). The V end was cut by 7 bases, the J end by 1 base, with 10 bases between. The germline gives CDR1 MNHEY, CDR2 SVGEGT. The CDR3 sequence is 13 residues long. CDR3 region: CASISGTNTEAFF. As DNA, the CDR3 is TGTGCCAGCATATCCGGGACGAACACTGAAGCTTTCTTT.

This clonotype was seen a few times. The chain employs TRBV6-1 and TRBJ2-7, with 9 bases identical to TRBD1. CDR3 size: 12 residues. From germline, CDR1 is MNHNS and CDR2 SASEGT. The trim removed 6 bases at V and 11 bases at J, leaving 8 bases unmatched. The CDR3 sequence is CASSVTGGSEYF. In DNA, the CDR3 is TGTGCCAGCAGCGTAACAGGGGGCAGTGAGTACTTC.

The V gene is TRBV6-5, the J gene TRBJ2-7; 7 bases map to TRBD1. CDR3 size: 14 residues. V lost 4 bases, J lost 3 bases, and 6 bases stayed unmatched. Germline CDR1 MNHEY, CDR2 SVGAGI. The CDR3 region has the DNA TGTGCCAGCAGTTCCACAGGGGTCGGCTACGAGCAGTACTTC. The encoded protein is CASSSTGVGYEQYF.

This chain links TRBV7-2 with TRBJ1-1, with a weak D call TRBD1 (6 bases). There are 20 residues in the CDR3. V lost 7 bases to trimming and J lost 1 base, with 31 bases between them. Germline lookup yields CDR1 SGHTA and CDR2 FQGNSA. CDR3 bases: TGTGCCAGCACTAACCCCCTTCTCGATGGGGGGGCAAAAGGGAACACTGAAGCTTTCTTT. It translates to CASTNPLLDGGAKGNTEAFF.

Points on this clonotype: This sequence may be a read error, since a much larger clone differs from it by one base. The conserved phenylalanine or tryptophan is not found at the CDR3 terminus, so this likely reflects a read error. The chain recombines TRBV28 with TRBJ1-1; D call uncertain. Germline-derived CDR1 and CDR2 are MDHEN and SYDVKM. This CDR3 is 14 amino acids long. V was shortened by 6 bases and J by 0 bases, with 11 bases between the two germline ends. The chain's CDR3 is CASSPVGLNTEAFY. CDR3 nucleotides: TGTGCCAGCAGCCCCGTAGGGTTGAACACTGAAGCTTTCTAT.

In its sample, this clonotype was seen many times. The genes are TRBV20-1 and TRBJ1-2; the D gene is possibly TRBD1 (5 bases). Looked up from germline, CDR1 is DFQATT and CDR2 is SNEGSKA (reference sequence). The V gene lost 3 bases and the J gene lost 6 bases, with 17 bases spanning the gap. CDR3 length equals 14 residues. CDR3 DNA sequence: TGCAGTGCTAGCGCACGGGCGGGGGATGATGGCTACACCTTC. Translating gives CSASARAGDDGYTF.

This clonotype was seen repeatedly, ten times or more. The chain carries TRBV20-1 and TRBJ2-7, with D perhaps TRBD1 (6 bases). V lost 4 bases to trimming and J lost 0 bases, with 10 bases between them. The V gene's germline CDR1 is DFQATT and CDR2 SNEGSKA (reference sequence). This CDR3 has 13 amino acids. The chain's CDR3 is CSAKDRFSYEQYF. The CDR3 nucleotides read TGCAGTGCTAAAGACAGGTTCTCCTACGAGCAGTACTTC.

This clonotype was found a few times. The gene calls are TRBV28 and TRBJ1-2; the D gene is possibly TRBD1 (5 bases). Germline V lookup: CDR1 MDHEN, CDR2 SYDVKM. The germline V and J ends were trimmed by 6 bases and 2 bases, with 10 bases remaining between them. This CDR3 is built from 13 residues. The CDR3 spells CASREGLNYGYTF. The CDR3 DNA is TGTGCCAGCAGGGAGGGGTTGAACTATGGCTACACCTTC.

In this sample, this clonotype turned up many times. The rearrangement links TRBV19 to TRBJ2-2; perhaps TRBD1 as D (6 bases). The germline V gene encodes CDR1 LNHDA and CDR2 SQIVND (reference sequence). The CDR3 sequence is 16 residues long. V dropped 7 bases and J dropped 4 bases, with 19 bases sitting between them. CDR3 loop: CASKGPGRGVTGELFF. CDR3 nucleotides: TGTGCCAGTAAGGGCCCAGGCAGGGGAGTCACCGGGGAGCTGTTTTTT.

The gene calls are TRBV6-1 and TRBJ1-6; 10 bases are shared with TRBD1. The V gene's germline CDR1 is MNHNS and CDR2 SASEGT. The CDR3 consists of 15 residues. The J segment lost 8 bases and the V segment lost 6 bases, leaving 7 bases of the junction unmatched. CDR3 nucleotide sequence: TGTGCCAGCAGGGGACCGGGACAGGGGCATTCACCCCTCCACTTT. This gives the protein CASRGPGQGHSPLHF.

CDR3 sequence (DNA): TGTGCCAGCAGCCAAGACGACAGGGAAGAGACCCAGTACTTC. Translated, it gives CASSQDDREETQYF. V and J are TRBV3-1 and TRBJ2-5; 7 positions agree with TRBD1. Trimming took 0 bases from V and 3 from J; bases not matched to a gene: 1. CDR1 and CDR2 from the germline V gene are LGHDT and YNNKEL (reference sequence). The length of the CDR3 is 14 residues.

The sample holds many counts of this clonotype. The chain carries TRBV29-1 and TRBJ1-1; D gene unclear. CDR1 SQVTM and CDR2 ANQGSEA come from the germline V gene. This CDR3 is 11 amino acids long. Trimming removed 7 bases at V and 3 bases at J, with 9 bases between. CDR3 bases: TGCAGCGCGTCAATAGACACTGAAGCTTTCTTT. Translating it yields CSASIDTEAFF.

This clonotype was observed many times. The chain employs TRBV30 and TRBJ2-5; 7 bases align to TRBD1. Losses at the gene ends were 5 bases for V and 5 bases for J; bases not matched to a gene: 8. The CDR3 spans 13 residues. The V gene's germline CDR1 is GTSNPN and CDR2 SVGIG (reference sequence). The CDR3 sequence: CAWATGLRETQYF. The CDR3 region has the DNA TGTGCCTGGGCGACAGGGCTCCGGGAGACCCAGTACTTC.

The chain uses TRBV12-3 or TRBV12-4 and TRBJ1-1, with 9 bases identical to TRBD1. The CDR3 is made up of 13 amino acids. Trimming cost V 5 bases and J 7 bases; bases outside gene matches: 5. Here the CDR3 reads CASSTGTGLEAFF. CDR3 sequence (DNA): TGTGCCAGCAGTACCGGGACAGGGCTTGAAGCTTTCTTT.

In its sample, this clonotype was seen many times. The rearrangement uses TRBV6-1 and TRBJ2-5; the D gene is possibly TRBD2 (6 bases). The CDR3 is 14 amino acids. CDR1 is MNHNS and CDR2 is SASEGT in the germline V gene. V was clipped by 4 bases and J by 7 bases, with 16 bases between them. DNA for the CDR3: TGTGCCAGCAGTGGGCGACTAGATTTAAGGACCCAGTACTTC. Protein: CASSGRLDLRTQYF.

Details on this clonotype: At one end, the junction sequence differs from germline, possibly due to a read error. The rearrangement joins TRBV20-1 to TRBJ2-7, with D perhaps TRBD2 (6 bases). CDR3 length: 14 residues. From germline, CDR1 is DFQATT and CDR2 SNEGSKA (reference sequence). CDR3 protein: CSAREWGLHYEQYF. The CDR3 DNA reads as TGCAGTGCTCGAGAGTGGGGACTCCACTACGAGCAGTACTTC.